Following are 11 T cell receptor beta chains from one sample sequenced in a study of blood T cells in healthy people across ages. Together with a sample-barcoded 5' primer, a J-beta primer mix was included in a second PCR lasting about 7 to 11 cycles. MiXCR was run by TCRdb on the 5' RACE reads, yielding one entry per CDR3 protein. Found here are more than 1,000,000 distinct CDR3 sequences, around 25% of them singletons; the top ten hold less than 0.75%. These data were also reused for a study on T cells of mothers and their children.

Input material: blood. These receptors all come from a girl aged 2-10 years in good health.

The gene calls are TRBV11-2 and TRBJ2-5; D is unresolved. The V and J ends lost 5 bases and 5 bases respectively, with 6 bases between them. CDR3 length: 11 amino acids. Germline V gives CDR1 SGHAT, CDR2 FQNNGV. The CDR3 protein is CASSTLETQYF. The CDR3 coding sequence is TGTGCCAGCAGCACCCTGGAGACCCAGTACTTC.

The chain combines TRBV12-3 or TRBV12-4 with TRBJ2-5; 9 bases agree with TRBD2. Losses at the gene ends were 7 bases for V and 1 base for J; bases not matched to a gene: 16. CDR3 length equals 18 residues. CDR3 nucleotide sequence: TGTGCCAGCACCCCTAGCGGGGTCTACATTGGGGCCCAAGAGACCCAGTACTTC. This gives the protein CASTPSGVYIGAQETQYF.

The chain links TRBV20-1 to TRBJ2-7, with 12 bases lining up with TRBD2. This CDR3 comprises 15 residues. CDR1 and CDR2 from the germline V gene are DFQATT and SNEGSKA (reference sequence). The J segment lost 3 bases and the V segment lost 1 base, leaving 4 bases of the junction unmatched. CDR3 protein: CSARGTSGTYYEQYF. The CDR3 DNA reads TGCAGTGCTAGAGGGACTAGCGGGACGTACTACGAGCAGTACTTC.

This clonotype was seen only a few times. V is TRBV5-1 and J is TRBJ1-1; tentative D call: TRBD1 (5 bases). The germline gives CDR1 SGHRS, CDR2 YFSETQ. The CDR3 spans 15 residues. Trimming left V 5 bases short and J 3 bases short, with 17 bases between. CDR3 sequence (DNA): TGCGCCAGCAGTCCCGGTGGAGCAGGGCACACTGAAGCTTTCTTT. This codes for CASSPGGAGHTEAFF.

The gene calls are TRBV18 and TRBJ2-3; weak D call: TRBD1 (5 bases). Per germline, CDR1 KGHSH and CDR2 LQKENI. V lost 2 bases and J 6 bases, leaving 15 bases between the germline ends. This CDR3 spans 15 amino acids. CDR3 DNA: TGTGCCAGCTCACCAGTCAAGGGGCTAACCGATACGCAGTATTTT. It yields the protein CASSPVKGLTDTQYF. Filled out from reference TRBV18 and TRBJ2-3, the complete variable domain reads NAGVMQNPRHLVRRRGQEARLRCSPMKGHSHVYWYRQLPEEGLKFMVYLQKENIIDESGMPKERFSAEFPKEGPSILRIQQVVRGDSAAYFCASSPVKGLTDTQYFGPGTRLTVL.

This clonotype was detected once. The rearrangement links TRBV6-2 or TRBV6-3 to TRBJ1-5; D remains ambiguous. This CDR3 region has 12 residues. The V gene's germline CDR1 is MNHEY and CDR2 SVGEGT. Trimming removed 2 bases at V and 5 bases at J, with 4 bases between. CDR3 sequence: CASSYGHQPQHF. CDR3 nucleotides: TGTGCCAGCAGTTACGGTCATCAGCCCCAGCATTTT.

The gene calls are TRBV9 and TRBJ1-2, with 9 bases that match TRBD1. The CDR3 runs 15 residues. CDR1 and CDR2 (germline): SGDLS, YYNGEE. J was trimmed by 4 bases and V by 4 bases; bases with no gene match: 8. The CDR3 reads CASSPRTGAAYGYTF. Here the CDR3 DNA reads TGTGCCAGCAGCCCACGGACAGGGGCCGCCTATGGCTACACCTTC.

The rearrangement uses TRBV2 and TRBJ1-5; D call uncertain. V lost 6 bases, J lost 3 bases, and 12 bases lay in between. Germline values: CDR1 SNHLY, CDR2 FYNNEI. The CDR3 runs 14 residues. The CDR3 DNA reads as TGTGCCAGCAGCCGACCCCCCTCCAATCAGCCCCAGCATTTT. This encodes CASSRPPSNQPQHF.

The rearrangement joins TRBV2 to TRBJ2-5, with D perhaps TRBD2 (5 bases). From germline, CDR1 is SNHLY and CDR2 FYNNEI. This CDR3 spans 13 amino acids. V lost 4 bases to trimming and J lost 5 bases, with 11 bases between them. The CDR3 spells CASSVLALETQYF. The DNA for the CDR3 is TGTGCCAGCAGTGTCCTAGCTTTGGAGACCCAGTACTTC.

The chain recombines TRBV5-5 with TRBJ2-5; 8 nucleotides match TRBD1. The V gene end was trimmed by 3 bases and the J gene end by 4 bases; junction bases not matched to a gene: 8. In germline, CDR1 is SGHKS, CDR2 YYEKEE (reference sequence). The CDR3 sequence is 15 residues long. In DNA form, the CDR3 reads TGTGCCAGCAGCTATACCGGGACAGGAGGAGAGACCCAGTACTTC. Its protein is CASSYTGTGGETQYF.

V usage is TRBV5-1 and J usage is TRBJ1-1, with TRBD1 as a possible D gene (6 bases). Trimming removed 4 bases from V and 6 bases from J, with 16 bases in between. CDR1 is SGHRS, CDR2 YFSETQ, per germline. This CDR3 spans 14 amino acids. DNA for the CDR3: TGCGCCAGCAGCATAGACACAGGGAGGCCTGAAGCTTTCTTT. Its translation: CASSIDTGRPEAFF. Full variable domain (outside the CDR3, taken from reference TRBV5-1 and TRBJ1-1): KAGVTQTPRYLIKTRGQQVTLSCSPISGHRSVSWYQQTPGQGLQFLFEYFSETQRNKGNFPGRFSGRQFSNSRSEMNVSTLELGDSALYLCASSIDTGRPEAFFGQGTRLTVV.